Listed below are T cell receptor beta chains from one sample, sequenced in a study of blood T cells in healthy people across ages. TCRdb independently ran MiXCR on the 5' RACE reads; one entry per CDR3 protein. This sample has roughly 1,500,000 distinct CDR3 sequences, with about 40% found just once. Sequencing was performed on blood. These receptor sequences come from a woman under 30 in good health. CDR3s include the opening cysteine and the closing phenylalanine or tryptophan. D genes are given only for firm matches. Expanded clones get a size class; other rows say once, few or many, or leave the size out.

CDR3 DNA: TGCGGCAGCAGCTTGGCAGGGGGCGGAGATCAGCCCCAGCATTTT
CDR3 protein: CGSSLAGGGDQPQHF
J gene: TRBJ1-5
D gene: TRBD1
V gene: TRBV5-1
clone size: .

CDR3 DNA: TGCAGTGCTAGTGTAGGGGGCGTCTACAATGAGCAGTTCTTC
CDR3 protein: CSASVGGVYNEQFF
J gene: TRBJ2-1
D gene: TRBD1
V gene: TRBV20-1
clone size: many

CDR3 DNA: TGTGCCGGCATCAGCCCCCCAATGGGGCATATGGTGTTCATGAACACTGAAGCTTTCTTT
CDR3 protein: CAGISPPMGHMVFMNTEAFF
J gene: TRBJ1-1
D gene: .
V gene: TRBV21-1
clone size: .

CDR3 DNA: TGTGCCTGGAGTGGGGGACCCCAAGAGACCCAGTACTTC
CDR3 protein: CAWSGGPQETQYF
J gene: TRBJ2-5
D gene: .
V gene: TRBV30
clone size: .

CDR3 DNA: TGCAGTGCTAGAGACACTAGCGGGCGTTCCTACAATGAGCAGTACTTC
CDR3 protein: CSARDTSGRSYNEQYF
J gene: TRBJ2-5
D gene: TRBD2
V gene: TRBV20-1
clone size: .

CDR3 DNA: TGCGCCAGCAGCCAAGAGTGGACCCTGAACACTGAAGCTTTCTTT
CDR3 protein: CASSQEWTLNTEAFF
J gene: TRBJ1-1
D gene: .
V gene: TRBV4-1
clone size: few

CDR3 DNA: TGCAGTGCTAGCGGGGCAGGGGATAACTATGGCTACACCTTC
CDR3 protein: CSASGAGDNYGYTF
J gene: TRBJ1-2
D gene: .
V gene: TRBV20-1
clone size: few

CDR3 DNA: TGTGCCAGCAGTGAGCGGCAGGGTGGCTATGGCTACACCTTC
CDR3 protein: CASSERQGGYGYTF
J gene: TRBJ1-2
D gene: .
V gene: TRBV25-1
clone size: few

CDR3 DNA: TGTGCCAGCAGTGACAGAGCAGGGAAAGTGAACACTGAAGCTTTCTTT
CDR3 protein: CASSDRAGKVNTEAFF
J gene: TRBJ1-1
D gene: .
V gene: TRBV6-4
clone size: .

CDR3 DNA: TGTGCCAGCAGTGAACGGGCCTCTGGGGCCAACGTCCTGACTTTC
CDR3 protein: CASSERASGANVLTF
J gene: TRBJ2-6
D gene: .
V gene: TRBV6-1
clone size: few

CDR3 DNA: TGTGCCAGCAGCATTTTATGGGGCAGGGTAAATGAGCAGTTCTTC
CDR3 protein: CASSILWGRVNEQFF
J gene: TRBJ2-1
D gene: .
V gene: TRBV28
clone size: .

CDR3 DNA: TGCAGTGCCGTGGGGACTAGCGGCTACGAGCAGTACTTC
CDR3 protein: CSAVGTSGYEQYF
J gene: TRBJ2-7
D gene: TRBD2
V gene: TRBV20-1
clone size: .

CDR3 DNA: TGTGCCAGCAGTTTATCAAGCCGTGGGAATCAGCCCCAGCATTTT
CDR3 protein: CASSLSSRGNQPQHF
J gene: TRBJ1-5
D gene: .
V gene: TRBV27
clone size: .

CDR3 DNA: TGTGCCAGCAGCCAAGATCGGGGACAGGTCAACACTGAAGCTTTCTTT
CDR3 protein: CASSQDRGQVNTEAFF
J gene: TRBJ1-1
D gene: TRBD1
V gene: TRBV14
clone size: few

CDR3 DNA: TGTGCCAGCATCCAGCGGGGGGGCCTCAACGAGCAGTACTTC
CDR3 protein: CASIQRGGLNEQYF
J gene: TRBJ2-7
D gene: TRBD2
V gene: TRBV6-1
clone size: few

CDR3 DNA: TGTGCCAGCAGTGCATACCGGGACAACCTATACCAAGAGACCCAGTACTTC
CDR3 protein: CASSAYRDNLYQETQYF
J gene: TRBJ2-5
D gene: .
V gene: TRBV6-1
clone size: few

CDR3 DNA: TGTGCCAGCAGCTTAGAGACGCGGAATGAGCAGTTCTTC
CDR3 protein: CASSLETRNEQFF
J gene: TRBJ2-1
D gene: .
V gene: TRBV7-3
clone size: .

CDR3 DNA: TGCAGTGCTAACAGGGTTCCCGAGCAGTACTTC
CDR3 protein: CSANRVPEQYF
J gene: TRBJ2-7
D gene: .
V gene: TRBV20-1
clone size: .

CDR3 DNA: TGCAGCGTTGTAGGTCAAACCTCAACCTACGAGCAGTACTTC
CDR3 protein: CSVVGQTSTYEQYF
J gene: TRBJ2-7
D gene: .
V gene: TRBV29-1
clone size: .

CDR3 DNA: TGTGCCAGCAGCTACGGCCCGGCGAACACTGAAGCTTTCTTT
CDR3 protein: CASSYGPANTEAFF
J gene: TRBJ1-1
D gene: .
V gene: TRBV7-9
clone size: .

CDR3 DNA: TGTGCCAGCAGATCACAACAGGTTGAAGCTTTCTTT
CDR3 protein: CASRSQQVEAFF
J gene: TRBJ1-1
D gene: .
V gene: TRBV12-3/TRBV12-4
clone size: .

CDR3 DNA: TGTGCCAGCAGGCCTCCGGGAACTAGCGGGTCCAATGAGCAGTTCTTC
CDR3 protein: CASRPPGTSGSNEQFF
J gene: TRBJ2-1
D gene: TRBD2
V gene: TRBV6-5
clone size: .

CDR3 DNA: TGTGCCGGTCTCCAGGTCGGGGGAACGCAGTATTTT
CDR3 protein: CAGLQVGGTQYF
J gene: TRBJ2-3
D gene: .
V gene: TRBV6-1
clone size: .

CDR3 DNA: TGTGTCAGCAGTGGCGGGGGGGCCGGAGATGCGCAGTATTTT
CDR3 protein: CVSSGGGAGDAQYF
J gene: TRBJ2-3
D gene: TRBD2
V gene: TRBV12-3/TRBV12-4
clone size: .

CDR3 DNA: TGTGCCAGCAGCTTATCTTTAGCAGGAGCCTACGAGCAGTACTTC
CDR3 protein: CASSLSLAGAYEQYF
J gene: TRBJ2-7
D gene: .
V gene: TRBV7-8
clone size: .

CDR3 DNA: TGCGCCAGCAGAACGGGACTAGCGGGAGTCCGTGGCGGCGGGGAGCTGTTTTTT
CDR3 protein: CASRTGLAGVRGGGELFF
J gene: TRBJ2-2
D gene: TRBD2
V gene: TRBV5-1
clone size: .

CDR3 DNA: TGTGCCAGCAGTTTCCCCGGGAGTACCTATGATGAGCAGTTCTTC
CDR3 protein: CASSFPGSTYDEQFF
J gene: TRBJ2-1
D gene: .
V gene: TRBV27
clone size: few

CDR3 DNA: TGTGCCAGCAGTTTACTGGCTAGCGGTACCGGTACGCAGTATTTT
CDR3 protein: CASSLLASGTGTQYF
J gene: TRBJ2-3
D gene: TRBD2
V gene: TRBV28
clone size: few

CDR3 DNA: TGCGCCAGCAGCCAGAAAGAGGGACGTTCAGAAGCTTTCTTT
CDR3 protein: CASSQKEGRSEAFF
J gene: TRBJ1-1
D gene: .
V gene: TRBV4-1
clone size: .